This passage covers 13 T cell receptor beta chains from one sample sequenced in a study of T-cell memory formation after mild COVID-19. TCRdb re-called the 5' RACE reads through MiXCR, storing one row per CDR3 protein. This table has 200,000 to 300,000 distinct CDR3 sequences, around a tenth appearing once. The sample taken for sequencing was PBMCs or a T cell subset sorted from them (not recorded which). These receptors were obtained from a man between 18 and 29 years old who had mild COVID-19 (a few samples of this study predate the infection). Cell type and time point are not known.

J is TRBJ2-7 and V is TRBV20-1; D may be TRBD1 or TRBD2 (5 bases each). CDR3 length equals 11 residues. Germline CDR1 reads DFQATT; CDR2 reads SNEGSKA (reference sequence). Deletions cut 2 bases from V and 6 bases from J, with 8 bases between. CDR3 in amino acids: CSARTGAEQYV. In nucleotides, the CDR3 is TGCAGTGCTAGAACCGGGGCCGAGCAGTACGTC.

Only a few counts were recorded for this clonotype. The chain uses TRBV20-1 and TRBJ2-1; 8 nucleotides match TRBD2. Germline CDR1 is DFQATT and CDR2 is SNEGSKA (reference sequence). CDR3 length: 15 amino acids. The V gene end was trimmed by 4 bases and the J gene end by 4 bases; junction bases not matched to a gene: 9. CDR3 sequence: CSATPGGAAYNEQFF. The CDR3 DNA follows: TGCAGTGCTACCCCCGGGGGGGCGGCTTACAATGAGCAGTTCTTC.

This chain connects TRBV7-9 to TRBJ1-5; D ambiguous. The CDR3 extends over 12 amino acids. V was pared by 8 bases and J by 7 bases, with 12 bases between. The V gene's germline CDR1 is SEHNR and CDR2 FQNEAQ (reference sequence). The CDR3 DNA reads as TGTGCCAGCGGAGGAACCGGCCAGCCCCAGCATTTT. This gives the protein CASGGTGQPQHF.

This clonotype was counted a few times. J is TRBJ2-1 and V is TRBV4-1; TRBD2 agrees at 15 bases. V gave up 4 bases and J gave up 6 bases; unmatched junction bases: 7. The CDR3 is 17 amino acids. Germline assignment: CDR1 MGHRA and CDR2 YSYEKL. This chain's CDR3 is CASSRGLAGGTGNEQFF. CDR3 DNA: TGCGCCAGCAGCCGCGGACTAGCGGGGGGGACGGGCAATGAGCAGTTCTTC.

The sample holds a few counts of this clonotype. This chain joins TRBV15 and TRBJ2-2, with D perhaps matching TRBD1 (6 bases). Germline CDR1 is LNHNV and CDR2 is YYDKDF (reference sequence). This CDR3 comprises 13 residues. V lost 5 bases and J 6 bases, leaving 10 bases between the germline ends. This CDR3 reads CATSPNRAGELFF. The CDR3 nucleotides are TGTGCCACCAGCCCAAACAGGGCCGGGGAGCTGTTTTTT.

This clonotype was counted a few times. The V gene is TRBV7-8, the J gene TRBJ1-3; 7 bases agree with TRBD1. This CDR3 region has 17 residues. CDR1 and CDR2 from the germline V gene are SGHVS and FQNEAQ. The ends lost 1 base at V and 0 bases at J; junction bases unmatched: 6. CDR3 sequence: CASSLDAQGVSGNTIYF. In DNA, the CDR3 is TGTGCCAGCAGCTTAGATGCCCAGGGGGTCTCTGGAAACACCATATATTTT.

This clonotype has a single count. This sequence joins TRBV6-6 and TRBJ1-1, with D possibly being TRBD1 (5 bases). The CDR3 is 14 residues long. V was cut by 3 bases and J by 3 bases, with 11 bases left in between. Germline V lookup: CDR1 MNHNY, CDR2 SVGAGI (reference sequence). This CDR3 is CASSYIRADTEAFF. CDR3 in DNA: TGTGCCAGCAGTTATATCAGGGCGGACACTGAAGCTTTCTTT.

This clonotype appeared a single time. The chain carries TRBV12-3 or TRBV12-4 and TRBJ2-5; D is unresolved. The CDR3 loop spans 13 amino acids. The V gene lost 7 bases and the J gene lost 5 bases, with 14 bases spanning the gap. The CDR3 spells CASTPGTRETQYF. In nucleotides, the CDR3 is TGTGCCAGCACCCCCGGAACCCGGGAGACCCAGTACTTC.

The genes are TRBV6-5 and TRBJ1-1; no clear D gene. This CDR3 is built from 13 residues. V was cut by 0 bases and J by 4 bases, with 6 bases left in between. Germline lookup yields CDR1 MNHEY and CDR2 SVGAGI. CDR3 DNA sequence: TGTGCCAGCAGTTACTCATCGAGCACTGAAGCTTTCTTT. Translating it yields CASSYSSSTEAFF.

This chain uses TRBV30 with TRBJ2-7; unclear D gene. CDR3 length: 11 residues. V shed 7 bases and J shed 2 bases, with 9 bases lying between them. Germline V gene sequence: CDR1 GTSNPN, CDR2 SVGIG (reference sequence). CDR3 DNA: TGTGCCTTTTCCCGCGCCTACGAGCAGTACTTC. Protein sequence: CAFSRAYEQYF.

This clonotype came up a few times. This chain uses TRBV12-3 or TRBV12-4 with TRBJ2-1, with TRBD2 identical over 8 bases. With V trimmed by 5 bases and J by 16 bases, 7 bases remained unmatched. CDR3 length equals 11 residues. CDR3 protein: CASSPGTSRFF. CDR3 coding DNA: TGTGCCAGCAGTCCCGGGACTAGTCGCTTCTTC.

This clonotype turned up a few times. The rearrangement links TRBV5-1 to TRBJ1-2, with a weak D call TRBD1 (5 bases). V shed 0 bases and J shed 7 bases, with 19 bases lying between them. Germline V gives CDR1 SGHRS, CDR2 YFSETQ. The CDR3 totals 16 residues. CDR3 in DNA: TGCGCCAGCAGCTTGGCCTGGGACCCGATACGGGTTGGCTACACCTTC. It translates to CASSLAWDPIRVGYTF.

Concerning this clonotype itself: A much larger clone is a single base away; this may be a read error. The chain links TRBV3-1 to TRBJ2-1, with D possibly being TRBD1 (5 bases). The CDR3 loop spans 12 amino acids. Germline V CDR1 and CDR2: LGHDT, YNNKEL (reference sequence). Trimming cost V 4 bases and J 6 bases, with 7 bases left between them. The CDR3 bases are TGTGCCAGCAGCCCCAGGGCCAATGAGCAGTTCTTC. This translates into CASSPRANEQFF.